This T cell receptor beta chain appears in the sequencing data of a study of blood T cell repertoires in COVID-19. Across the whole study: Donors in the United States, Italy and Spain gave samples during acute or convalescent COVID-19. In each case, the material was cDNA or gDNA derived from T cells, B-cell-depleted T cells, or PBMCs.

Per the original methods: The authors estimated nucleated cell counts from reference gene primer amplification. Clones were read by immunoSEQ multiplex PCR, and TCRdb kept only the in-frame ones, dropping some. That table supplies the V and J calls and clone size; D and trimming were determined from the DNA. Here the sample spans some 270,000 clones, around 89% being singletons. The V gene end was trimmed by 7 bases and the J gene end by 1 base; junction bases not matched to a gene: 6. Germline CDR1 and CDR2: KGHDR and SFDVKD. CDR3 length equals 15 residues. In its sample, this clone was seen once. The chain has TRBV24-1 and TRBJ2-3, with 8 positions matching TRBD2. The sequenced sample consisted of peripheral blood. This TCR was sampled from a young man with acute or convalescent COVID-19. The DNA of the CDR3 is TGTGCCACCAGCGCCCCGGGACTAGGCACAGATACGCAGTATTTT. Translation gives CATSAPGLGTDTQYF.